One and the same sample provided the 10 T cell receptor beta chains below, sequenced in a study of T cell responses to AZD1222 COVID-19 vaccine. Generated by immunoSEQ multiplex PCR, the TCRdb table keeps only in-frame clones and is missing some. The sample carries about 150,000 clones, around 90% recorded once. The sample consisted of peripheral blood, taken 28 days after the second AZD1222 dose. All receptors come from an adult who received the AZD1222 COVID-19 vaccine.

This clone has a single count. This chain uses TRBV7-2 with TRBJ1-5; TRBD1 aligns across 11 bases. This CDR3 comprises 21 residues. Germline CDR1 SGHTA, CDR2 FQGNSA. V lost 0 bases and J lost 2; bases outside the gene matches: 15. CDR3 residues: CASSLAHQGQGVIRGNQPQHF. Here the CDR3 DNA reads TGTGCCAGCAGCTTAGCGCATCAGGGACAGGGGGTAATAAGAGGCAATCAGCCCCAGCATTTT.

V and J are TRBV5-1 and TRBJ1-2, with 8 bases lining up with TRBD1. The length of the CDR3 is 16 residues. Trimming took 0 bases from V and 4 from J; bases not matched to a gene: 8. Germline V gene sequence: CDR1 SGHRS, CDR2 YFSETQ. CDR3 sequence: CASSLAPGGSGYGYTF. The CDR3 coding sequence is TGCGCCAGCAGCTTGGCCCCAGGGGGCTCGGGCTATGGCTACACCTTC.

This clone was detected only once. The CDR3 spells CASSQEQASSGNTIYF. CDR3 bases: TGTGCCAGCAGCCAAGAACAGGCCAGCTCTGGAAACACCATATATTTT. The gene calls are TRBV4-2 and TRBJ1-3; maybe TRBD1 (5 bases). The length of the CDR3 is 16 residues. Deletions cut 0 bases from V and 0 bases from J, with 9 bases between. CDR1 and CDR2 from the germline V gene are LGHNA and YNFKEQ.

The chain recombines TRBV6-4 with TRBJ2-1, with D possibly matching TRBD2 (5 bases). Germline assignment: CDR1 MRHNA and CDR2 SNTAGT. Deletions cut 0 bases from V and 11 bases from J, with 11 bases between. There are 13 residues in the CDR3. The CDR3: CASSDSLASQQFF. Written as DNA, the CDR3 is TGTGCCAGCAGTGACTCGCTGGCTAGCCAGCAGTTCTTC.

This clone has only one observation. CDR3 amino acids: CASSSGQPRDQPQHF. The CDR3 nucleotides are TGTGCCAGCAGCTCGGGACAGCCCCGCGATCAGCCCCAGCATTTT. The genes are TRBV5-8 and TRBJ1-5; 7 nucleotides match TRBD1. Germline-derived CDR1 and CDR2 are SGHTS and YDEGEE. There are 15 residues in the CDR3. The V gene end was trimmed by 3 bases and the J gene end by 5 bases; junction bases not matched to a gene: 8.

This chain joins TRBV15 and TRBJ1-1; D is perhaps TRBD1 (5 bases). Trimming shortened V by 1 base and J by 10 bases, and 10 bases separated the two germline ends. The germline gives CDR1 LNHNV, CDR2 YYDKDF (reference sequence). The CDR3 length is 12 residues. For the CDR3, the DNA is TGTGCCACCAGCAGAGGAAGCAGGGCAGCTTTCTTT. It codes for CATSRGSRAAFF. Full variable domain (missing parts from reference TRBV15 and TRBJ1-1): DAMVIQNPRYQVTQFGKPVTLSCSQTLNHNVMYWYQQKSSQAPKLLFHYYDKDFNNEADTPDNFQSRRPNTSFCFLDIRSPGLGDTAMYLCATSRGSRAAFFGQGTRLTVV.

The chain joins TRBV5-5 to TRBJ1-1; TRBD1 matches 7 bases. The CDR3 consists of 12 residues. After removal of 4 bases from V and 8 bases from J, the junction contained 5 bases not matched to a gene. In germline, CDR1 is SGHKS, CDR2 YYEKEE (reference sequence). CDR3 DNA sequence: TGTGCCAGCAGCCCGGACAGGTGGGAAGCTTTCTTT. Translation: CASSPDRWEAFF.

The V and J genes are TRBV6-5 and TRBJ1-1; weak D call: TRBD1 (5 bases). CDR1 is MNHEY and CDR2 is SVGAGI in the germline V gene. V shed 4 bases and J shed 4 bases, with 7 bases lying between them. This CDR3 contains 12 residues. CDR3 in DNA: TGTGCCAGCAGTTCAGGGTTCACTGAAGCTTTCTTT. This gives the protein CASSSGFTEAFF.

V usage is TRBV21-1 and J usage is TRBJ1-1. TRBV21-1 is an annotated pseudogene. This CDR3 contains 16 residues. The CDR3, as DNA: TGTGCCAGCAGCAAAGTTACCGGGCCGGGGACCACTGAAGCTTTCTTT. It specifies CASSKVTGPGTTEAFF.

CDR3: CASSLDGAASTEAFF. Here the CDR3 DNA reads TGCGCCAGCAGCTTGGACGGGGCGGCGAGCACTGAAGCTTTCTTT. The V and J genes are TRBV5-1 and TRBJ1-1; weak D call: TRBD1 (5 bases). Germline loops: CDR1 SGHRS, CDR2 YFSETQ. V was clipped by 0 bases and J by 4 bases, with 13 bases between them. There are 15 residues in the CDR3.